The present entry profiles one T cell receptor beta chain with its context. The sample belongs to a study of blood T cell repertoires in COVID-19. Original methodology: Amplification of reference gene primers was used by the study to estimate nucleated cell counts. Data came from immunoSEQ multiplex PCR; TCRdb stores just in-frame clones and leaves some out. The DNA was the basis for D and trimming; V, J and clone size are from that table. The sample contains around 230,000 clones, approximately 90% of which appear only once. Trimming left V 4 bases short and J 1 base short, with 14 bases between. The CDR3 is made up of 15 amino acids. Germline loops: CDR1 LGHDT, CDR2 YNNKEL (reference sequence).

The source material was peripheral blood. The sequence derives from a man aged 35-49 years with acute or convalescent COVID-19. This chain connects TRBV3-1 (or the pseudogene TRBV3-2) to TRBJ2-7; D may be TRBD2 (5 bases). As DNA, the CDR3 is TGTGCCAGCAGCCTCCGGGTGGCGGGTTCCTACGAGCAGTACTTC. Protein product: CASSLRVAGSYEQYF.